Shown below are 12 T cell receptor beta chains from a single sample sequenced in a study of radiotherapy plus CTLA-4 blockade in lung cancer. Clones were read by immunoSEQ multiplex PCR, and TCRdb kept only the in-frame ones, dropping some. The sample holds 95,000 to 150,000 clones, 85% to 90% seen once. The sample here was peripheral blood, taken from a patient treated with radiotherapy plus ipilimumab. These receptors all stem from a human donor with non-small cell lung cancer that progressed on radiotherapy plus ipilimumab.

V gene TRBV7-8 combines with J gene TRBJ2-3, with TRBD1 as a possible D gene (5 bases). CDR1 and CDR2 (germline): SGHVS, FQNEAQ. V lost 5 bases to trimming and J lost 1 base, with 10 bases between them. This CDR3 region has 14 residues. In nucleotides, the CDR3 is TGTGCCAGCAGCCGACAGTCAGGCACAGATACGCAGTATTTT. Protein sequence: CASSRQSGTDTQYF.

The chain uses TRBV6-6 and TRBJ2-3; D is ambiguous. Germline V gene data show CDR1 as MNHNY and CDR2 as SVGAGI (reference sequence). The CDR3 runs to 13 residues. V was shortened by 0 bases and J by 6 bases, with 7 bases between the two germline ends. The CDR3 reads CASSYSIADTQYF. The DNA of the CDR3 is TGTGCCAGCAGTTACTCGATTGCGGATACGCAGTATTTT.

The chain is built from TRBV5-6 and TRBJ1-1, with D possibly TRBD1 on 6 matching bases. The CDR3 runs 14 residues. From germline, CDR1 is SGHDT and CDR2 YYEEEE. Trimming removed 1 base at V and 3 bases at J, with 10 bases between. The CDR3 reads CASSLKGGYTEAFF. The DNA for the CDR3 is TGTGCCAGCAGCTTGAAGGGGGGATACACTGAAGCTTTCTTT.

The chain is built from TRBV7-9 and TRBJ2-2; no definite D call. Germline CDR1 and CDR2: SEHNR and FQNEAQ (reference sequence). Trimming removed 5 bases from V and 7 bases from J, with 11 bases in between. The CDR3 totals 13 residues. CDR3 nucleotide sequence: TGTGCCAGCAGCCCGGCGAGTAACGGGGAGCTGTTTTTT. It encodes CASSPASNGELFF.

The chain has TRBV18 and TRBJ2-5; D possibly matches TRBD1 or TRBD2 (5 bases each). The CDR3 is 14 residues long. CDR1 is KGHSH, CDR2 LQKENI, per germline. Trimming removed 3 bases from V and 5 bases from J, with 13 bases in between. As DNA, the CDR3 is TGTGCCAGCTCACCTCCAACGGGGCACGAGACCCAGTACTTC. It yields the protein CASSPPTGHETQYF.

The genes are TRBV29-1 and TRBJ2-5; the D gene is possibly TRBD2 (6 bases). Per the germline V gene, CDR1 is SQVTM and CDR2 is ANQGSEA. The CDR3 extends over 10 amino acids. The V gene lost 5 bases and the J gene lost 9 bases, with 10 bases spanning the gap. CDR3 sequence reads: CSVSSDPQYF. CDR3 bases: TGCAGCGTTTCTAGCGACCCCCAGTACTTC.

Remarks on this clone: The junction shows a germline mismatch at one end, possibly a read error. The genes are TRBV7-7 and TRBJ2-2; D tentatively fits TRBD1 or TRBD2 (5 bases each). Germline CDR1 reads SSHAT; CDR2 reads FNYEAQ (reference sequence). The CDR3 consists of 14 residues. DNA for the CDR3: TGTGCTAGCAGCCAATACGGGACCACCGGGGAGCTGTTTTTT. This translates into CASSQYGTTGELFF.

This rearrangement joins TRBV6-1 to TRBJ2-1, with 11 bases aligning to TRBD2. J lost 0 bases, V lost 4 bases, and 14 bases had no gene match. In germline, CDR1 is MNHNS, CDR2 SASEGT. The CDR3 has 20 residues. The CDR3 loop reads CASSALGSGRGPRSYNEQFF. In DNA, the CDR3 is TGTGCCAGCAGTGCCCTGGGTAGCGGGAGGGGGCCCCGCTCCTACAATGAGCAGTTCTTC.

Here the CDR3 DNA reads TGTGCCAGCAGCCGAGGACTAGCTATCTACAATGAGCAGTTCTTC. Encoded protein: CASSRGLAIYNEQFF. This sequence joins TRBV7-9 and TRBJ2-1, with 8 bases aligning to TRBD2. The J segment lost 3 bases and the V segment lost 5 bases, leaving 6 bases of the junction unmatched. Germline CDR1 SEHNR, CDR2 FQNEAQ (reference sequence). This CDR3 region has 15 residues.

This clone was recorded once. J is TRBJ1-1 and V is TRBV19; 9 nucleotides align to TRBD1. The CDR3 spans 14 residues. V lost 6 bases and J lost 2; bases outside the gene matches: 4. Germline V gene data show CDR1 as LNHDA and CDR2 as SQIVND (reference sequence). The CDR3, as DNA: TGTGCCAGTAGGATGGGACAGGGCAACACTGAAGCTTTCTTT. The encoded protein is CASRMGQGNTEAFF.

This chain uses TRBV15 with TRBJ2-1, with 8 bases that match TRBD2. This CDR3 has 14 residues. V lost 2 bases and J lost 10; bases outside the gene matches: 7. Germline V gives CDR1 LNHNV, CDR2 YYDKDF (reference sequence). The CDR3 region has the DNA TGTGCCACCAGCAGACCACGTACGGGGGGGGAGCAGTTCTTC. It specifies CATSRPRTGGEQFF.

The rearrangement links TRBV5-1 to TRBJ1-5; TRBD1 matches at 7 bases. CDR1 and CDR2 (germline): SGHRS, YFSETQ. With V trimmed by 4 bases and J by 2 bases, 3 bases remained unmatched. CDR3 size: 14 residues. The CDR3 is CASSPGQGNQPQHF. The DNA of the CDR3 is TGCGCCAGCAGCCCTGGACAGGGCAATCAGCCCCAGCATTTT.